Listed below are T cell receptor beta chains from one sample, sequenced in a study of blood T cell repertoires in COVID-19. This table comes from immunoSEQ multiplex PCR, and its TCRdb copy is limited to in-frame clones, with some not included. Of 200,000 to 250,000 clones in the sample, around nine tenths were seen once. The sequenced sample consisted of peripheral blood. All receptors come from a man between 60 and 75 years old with COVID-19, enrolled during active disease. The CDR3 runs from the conserved cysteine through the conserved F or W. The D gene is left open where the match is weak.

>TRBD2|TRBJ2-3|TRBV3-1/TRBV3-2
TGTGCCAGCAGCCAAACTAGCGGGGGGGGCGGATCGACAGATACGCAGTATTTT
CASSQTSGGGGSTDTQYF
>-|TRBJ2-5|TRBV9
TGTGCCAGCAGCGTAGGACTGGCCAAGGAGACCCAGTACTTC
CASSVGLAKETQYF
>TRBD1|TRBJ2-7|TRBV6-5
TGTGCCAGCAGTCAGGGACAGGGCATCTCCTACGAGCAGTACTTC
CASSQGQGISYEQYF
>TRBD1|TRBJ1-1|TRBV5-4
TGTGCCAGCAGCCCCCGGGACAGGGGGCCAACTGAAGCTTTCTTT
CASSPRDRGPTEAFF
>-|TRBJ1-2|TRBV4-3
TGCGCCAGCAGCCAAGATTCGCGAGCCTTGGGCTACACCTTC
CASSQDSRALGYTF
>TRBD2|TRBJ2-2|TRBV19
TGTGCCAGTCATGACAGCCGATCTTGGACTAGCGGGAGGGCTATAATTTACACCGGGGAGCTGTTTTTT
CASHDSRSWTSGRAIIYTGELFF
>-|TRBJ2-5|TRBV5-1
TGCGCCAGCAGCTTGGATACAGGGCGGATGTGGAACTTC
CASSLDTGRMWNF
>-|TRBJ1-6|TRBV3-1/TRBV3-2
TGTGCCAGCAGCGTGGGTGGGGGCAATTCACCCCTCCACTTT
CASSVGGGNSPLHF
>TRBD1|TRBJ2-1|TRBV11-1
TGTGCCAGCAGCCCAAGGGACAGGGGTTTCCATGAGCAGTTCTTC
CASSPRDRGFHEQFF
>-|TRBJ1-5|TRBV12-3/TRBV12-4
TGTGCCAGCAGTCGCCCCGGGAATCAGCCCCAGCATTTT
CASSRPGNQPQHF
>-|TRBJ2-7|TRBV27
TGTGCCAGCAGTTTACTTCCGGACAACGCATACGAGCAGTACTTC
CASSLLPDNAYEQYF
>-|TRBJ2-7|TRBV7-2
TGTGCCAGCAGCCCTTCCTACGAGCAGTACTTC
CASSPSYEQYF
>TRBD1|TRBJ1-6|TRBV11-2
TGTGCCAGCAGCTTGGGAGAGGGGGCTTCACCCCTCCACTTT
CASSLGEGASPLHF
>TRBD2|TRBJ2-7|TRBV2
TGTGCCAGCATTGGCGGGAGGGTCGCCTCCTACGAGCAGTACTTC
CASIGGRVASYEQYF